These 2 T cell receptor beta chains share one sample of origin, sequenced in a study of radiation and T cells in renal cell carcinoma. Time point defined: baseline pretreatment blood. Treatment described: 15 Gy SBRT to primary tumor, nephrectomy 4 weeks later. Using immunoSEQ multiplex PCR, the repertoire was profiled, and TCRdb retains in-frame clones only, with some absent. Found here are approximately 120,000 clones, approximately 78% of them singletons; the top ten hold less than 3.5%. The material sequenced was blood, taken from a patient whose treatment included radiotherapy and nephrectomy. These receptors all come from a woman aged 55-75 years with renal cell carcinoma.

The chain couples TRBV6-6 to TRBJ1-5; D is unclear. The CDR3 consists of 14 residues. Germline V gives CDR1 MNHNY, CDR2 SVGAGI (reference sequence). The V and J ends lost 4 bases and 4 bases respectively, with 11 bases between them. CDR3 protein: CASSSETLNQPQHF. The CDR3 region has the DNA TGTGCCAGCAGTTCGGAAACTCTTAATCAGCCCCAGCATTTT.

This clone is a singleton in its sample. The V call is TRBV2, the J call TRBJ1-2; TRBD1 agrees at 7 bases. CDR3 length equals 14 residues. In germline, CDR1 is SNHLY, CDR2 FYNNEI. J was trimmed by 4 bases and V by 7 bases; bases with no gene match: 9. CDR3 protein: CASNREGQIYGYTF. The CDR3 DNA sequence: TGTGCCAGCAACCGCGAGGGACAGATCTATGGCTACACCTTC.